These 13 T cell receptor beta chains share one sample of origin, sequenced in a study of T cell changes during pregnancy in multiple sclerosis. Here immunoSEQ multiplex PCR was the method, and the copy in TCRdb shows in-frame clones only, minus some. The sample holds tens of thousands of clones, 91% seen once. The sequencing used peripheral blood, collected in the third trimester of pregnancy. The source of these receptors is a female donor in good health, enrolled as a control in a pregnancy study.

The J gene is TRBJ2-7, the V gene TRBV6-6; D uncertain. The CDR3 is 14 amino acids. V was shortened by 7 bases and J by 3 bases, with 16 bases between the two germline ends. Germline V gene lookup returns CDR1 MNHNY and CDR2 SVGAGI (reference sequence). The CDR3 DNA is TGTGCCAGCACGAACCCGAGCACGTTCTACGAGCAGTACTTC. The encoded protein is CASTNPSTFYEQYF.

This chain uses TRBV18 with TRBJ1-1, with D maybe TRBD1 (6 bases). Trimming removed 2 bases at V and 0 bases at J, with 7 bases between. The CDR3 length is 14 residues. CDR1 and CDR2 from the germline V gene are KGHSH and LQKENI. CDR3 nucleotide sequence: TGTGCCAGCTCACCAGACAGGTTGAACACTGAAGCTTTCTTT. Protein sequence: CASSPDRLNTEAFF.

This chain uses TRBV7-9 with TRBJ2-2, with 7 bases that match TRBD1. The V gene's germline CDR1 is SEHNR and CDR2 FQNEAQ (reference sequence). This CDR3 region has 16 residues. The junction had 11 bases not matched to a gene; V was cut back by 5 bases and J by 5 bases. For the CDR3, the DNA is TGTGCCAGCAGCCCGCTGTCGTCAGGGGGTACCGGGGAGCTGTTTTTT. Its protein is CASSPLSSGGTGELFF.

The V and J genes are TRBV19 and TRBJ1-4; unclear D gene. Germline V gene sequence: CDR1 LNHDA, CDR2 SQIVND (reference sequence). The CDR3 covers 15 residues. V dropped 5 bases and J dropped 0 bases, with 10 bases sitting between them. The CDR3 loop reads CASSPYPATNEKLFF. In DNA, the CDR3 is TGTGCCAGTAGTCCGTATCCGGCAACTAATGAAAAACTGTTTTTT.

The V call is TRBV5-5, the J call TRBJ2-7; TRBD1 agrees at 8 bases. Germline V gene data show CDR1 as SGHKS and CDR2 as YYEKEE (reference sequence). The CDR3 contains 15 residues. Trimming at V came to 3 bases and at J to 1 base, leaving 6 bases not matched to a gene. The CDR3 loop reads CASSWGQVVSYEQYF. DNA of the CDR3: TGTGCCAGCAGCTGGGGACAGGTGGTGTCCTACGAGCAGTACTTC. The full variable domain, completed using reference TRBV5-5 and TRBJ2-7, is DAGVTQSPTHLIKTRGQQVTLRCSPISGHKSVSWYQQVLGQGPQFIFQYYEKEERGRGNFPDRFSARQFPNYSSELNVNALLLGDSALYLCASSWGQVVSYEQYFGPGTRLTVT.

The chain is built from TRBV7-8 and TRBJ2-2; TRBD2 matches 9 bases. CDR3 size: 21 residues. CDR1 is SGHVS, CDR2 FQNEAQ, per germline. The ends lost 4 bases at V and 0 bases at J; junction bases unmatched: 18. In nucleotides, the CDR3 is TGTGCCAGCAGCTCAATATGGAGAAGGGGGCTAGCGGGAACGAACACCGGGGAGCTGTTTTTT. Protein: CASSSIWRRGLAGTNTGELFF.

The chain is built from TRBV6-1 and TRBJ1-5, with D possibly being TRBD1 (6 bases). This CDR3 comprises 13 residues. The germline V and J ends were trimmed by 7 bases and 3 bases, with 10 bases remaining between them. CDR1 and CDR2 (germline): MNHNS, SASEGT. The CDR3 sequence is CASTGQLNQPQHF. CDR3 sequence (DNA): TGTGCCAGCACAGGACAGCTCAATCAGCCCCAGCATTTT.

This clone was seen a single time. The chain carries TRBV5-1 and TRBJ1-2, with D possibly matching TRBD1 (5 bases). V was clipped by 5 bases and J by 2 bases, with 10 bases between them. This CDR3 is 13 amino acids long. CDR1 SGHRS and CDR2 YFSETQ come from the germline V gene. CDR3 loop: CASSSQGNYGYTF. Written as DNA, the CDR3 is TGCGCCAGCAGTTCGCAGGGAAACTATGGCTACACCTTC.

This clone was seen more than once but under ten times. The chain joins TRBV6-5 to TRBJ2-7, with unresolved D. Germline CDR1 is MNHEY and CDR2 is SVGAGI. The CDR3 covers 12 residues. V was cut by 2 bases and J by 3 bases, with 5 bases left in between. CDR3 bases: TGTGCCAGCAGTTACAACAACTACGAGCAGTACTTC. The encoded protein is CASSYNNYEQYF.

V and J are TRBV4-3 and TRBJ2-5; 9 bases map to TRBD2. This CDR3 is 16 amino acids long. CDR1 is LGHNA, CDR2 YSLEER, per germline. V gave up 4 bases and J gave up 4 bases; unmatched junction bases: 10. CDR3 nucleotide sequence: TGCGCCAGCAGCCGTAGTTTAGCGGGAGAAGGAGAGACCCAGTACTTC. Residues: CASSRSLAGEGETQYF.

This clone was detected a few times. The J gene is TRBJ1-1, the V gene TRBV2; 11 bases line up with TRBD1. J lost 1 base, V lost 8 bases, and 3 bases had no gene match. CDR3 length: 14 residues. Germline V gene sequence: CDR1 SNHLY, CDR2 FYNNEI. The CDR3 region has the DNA TGTGCCAGCTCCGGGACAGGGGGGAACACTGAAGCTTTCTTT. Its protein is CASSGTGGNTEAFF.

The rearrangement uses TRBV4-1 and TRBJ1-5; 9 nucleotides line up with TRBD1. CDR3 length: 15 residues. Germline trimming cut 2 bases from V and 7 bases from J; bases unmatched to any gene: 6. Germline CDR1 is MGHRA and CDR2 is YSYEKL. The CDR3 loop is CASSQRDREGQPQHF. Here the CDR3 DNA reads TGCGCCAGCAGCCAACGGGACAGGGAAGGCCAGCCCCAGCATTTT.

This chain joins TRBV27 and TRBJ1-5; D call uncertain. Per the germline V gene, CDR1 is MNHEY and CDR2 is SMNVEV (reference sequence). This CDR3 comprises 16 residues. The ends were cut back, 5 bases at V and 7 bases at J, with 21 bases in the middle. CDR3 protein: CASSSLSSSARQPQHF. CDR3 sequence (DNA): TGTGCCAGCAGTAGCCTTAGCAGCAGTGCAAGGCAGCCCCAGCATTTT.